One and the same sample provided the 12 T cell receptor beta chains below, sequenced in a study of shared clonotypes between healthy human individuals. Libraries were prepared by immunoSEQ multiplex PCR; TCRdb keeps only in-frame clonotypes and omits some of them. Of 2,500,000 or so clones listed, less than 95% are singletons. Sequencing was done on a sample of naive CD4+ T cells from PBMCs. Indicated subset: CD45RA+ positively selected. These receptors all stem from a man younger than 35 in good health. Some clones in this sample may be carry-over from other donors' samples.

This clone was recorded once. This CDR3 is CASRPRGGRNTGELFF. The DNA for the CDR3 is TGCGCCAGCAGGCCTCGCGGGGGCCGGAACACCGGGGAGCTGTTTTTT. The chain employs TRBV5-1 and TRBJ2-2; D may be TRBD2 (7 bases). This CDR3 comprises 16 residues. The V end lost 5 bases, the J end lost 1 base, and 15 bases lay between the germline ends. Germline CDR1 is SGHRS and CDR2 is YFSETQ.

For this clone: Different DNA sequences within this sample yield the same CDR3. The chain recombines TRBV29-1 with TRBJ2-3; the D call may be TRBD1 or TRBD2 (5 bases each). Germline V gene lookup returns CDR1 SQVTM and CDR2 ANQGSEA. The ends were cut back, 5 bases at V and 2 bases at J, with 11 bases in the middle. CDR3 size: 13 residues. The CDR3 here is CSVSGRVTDTQYF. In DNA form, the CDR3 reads TGCAGCGTTTCGGGACGGGTCACAGATACGCAGTATTTT.

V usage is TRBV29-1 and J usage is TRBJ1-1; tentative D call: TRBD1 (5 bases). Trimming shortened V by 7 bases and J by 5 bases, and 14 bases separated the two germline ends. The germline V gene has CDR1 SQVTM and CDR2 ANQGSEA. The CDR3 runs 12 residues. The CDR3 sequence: CSAAQGWTEAFF. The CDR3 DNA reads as TGCAGCGCCGCCCAGGGATGGACTGAAGCTTTCTTT.

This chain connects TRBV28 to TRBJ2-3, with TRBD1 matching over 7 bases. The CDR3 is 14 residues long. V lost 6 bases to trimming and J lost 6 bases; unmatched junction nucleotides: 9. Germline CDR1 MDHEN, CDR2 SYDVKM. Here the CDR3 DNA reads TGTGCCAGCAGCTCGGACAGGAGAAGGGATACGCAGTATTTT. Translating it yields CASSSDRRRDTQYF.

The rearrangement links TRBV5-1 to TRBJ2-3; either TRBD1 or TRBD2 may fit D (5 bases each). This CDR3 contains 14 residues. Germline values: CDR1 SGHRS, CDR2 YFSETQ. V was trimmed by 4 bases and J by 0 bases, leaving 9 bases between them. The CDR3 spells CASSRDGSTDTQYF. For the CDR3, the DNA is TGCGCCAGCAGCAGGGACGGGAGCACAGATACGCAGTATTTT.

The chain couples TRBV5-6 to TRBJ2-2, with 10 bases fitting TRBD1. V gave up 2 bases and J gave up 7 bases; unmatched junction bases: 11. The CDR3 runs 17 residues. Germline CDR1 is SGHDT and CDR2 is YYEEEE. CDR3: CASSFSPSGQGIGELFF. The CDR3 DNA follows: TGTGCCAGCAGCTTTTCCCCCTCGGGACAGGGGATCGGGGAGCTGTTTTTT. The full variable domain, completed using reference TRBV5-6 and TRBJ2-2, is DAGVTQSPTHLIKTRGQQVTLRCSPKSGHDTVSWYQQALGQGPQFIFQYYEEEERQRGNFPDRFSGHQFPNYSSELNVNALLLGDSALYLCASSFSPSGQGIGELFFGEGSRLTVL.

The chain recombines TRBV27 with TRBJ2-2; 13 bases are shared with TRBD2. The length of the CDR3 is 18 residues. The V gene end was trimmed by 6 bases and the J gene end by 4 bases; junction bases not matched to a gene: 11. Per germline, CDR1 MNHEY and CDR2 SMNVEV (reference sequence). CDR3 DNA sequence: TGTGCCAGCAGCCCTCAAGGGGGACTAGCGGGAACCACCGGGGAGCTGTTTTTT. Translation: CASSPQGGLAGTTGELFF.

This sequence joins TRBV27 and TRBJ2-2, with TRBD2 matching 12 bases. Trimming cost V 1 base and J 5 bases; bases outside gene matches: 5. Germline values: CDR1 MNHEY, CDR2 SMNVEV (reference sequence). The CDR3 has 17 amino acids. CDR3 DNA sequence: TGTGCCAGCAGTTTATTACTAGCGGGAGGCGTGACCGGGGAGCTGTTTTTT. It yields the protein CASSLLLAGGVTGELFF.

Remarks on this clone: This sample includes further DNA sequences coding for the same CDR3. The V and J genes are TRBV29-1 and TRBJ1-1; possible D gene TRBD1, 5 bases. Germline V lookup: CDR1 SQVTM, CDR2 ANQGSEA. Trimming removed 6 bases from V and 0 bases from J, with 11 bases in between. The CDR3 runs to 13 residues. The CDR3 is CSVGGGMNTEAFF. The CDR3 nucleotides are TGCAGCGTAGGCGGGGGGATGAACACTGAAGCTTTCTTT. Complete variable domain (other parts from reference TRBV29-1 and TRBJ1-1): SAVISQKPSRDICQRGTSLTIQCQVDSQVTMMFWYRQQPGQSLTLIATANQGSEATYESGFVIDKFPISRPNLTFSTLTVSNMSPEDSSIYLCSVGGGMNTEAFFGQGTRLTVV.

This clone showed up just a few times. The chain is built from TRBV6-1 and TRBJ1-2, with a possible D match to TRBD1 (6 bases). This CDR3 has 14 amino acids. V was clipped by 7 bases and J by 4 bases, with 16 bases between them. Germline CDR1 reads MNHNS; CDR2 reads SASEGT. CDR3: CASMGAGPFYGYTF. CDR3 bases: TGTGCCAGCATGGGGGCTGGACCGTTCTATGGCTACACCTTC.

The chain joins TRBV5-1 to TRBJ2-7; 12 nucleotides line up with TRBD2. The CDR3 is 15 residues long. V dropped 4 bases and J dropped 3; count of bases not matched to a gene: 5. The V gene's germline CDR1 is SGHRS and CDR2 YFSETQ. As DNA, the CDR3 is TGCGCCAGCAGCGATAGGACTAGCGGGATCTACGAGCAGTACTTC. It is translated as CASSDRTSGIYEQYF.

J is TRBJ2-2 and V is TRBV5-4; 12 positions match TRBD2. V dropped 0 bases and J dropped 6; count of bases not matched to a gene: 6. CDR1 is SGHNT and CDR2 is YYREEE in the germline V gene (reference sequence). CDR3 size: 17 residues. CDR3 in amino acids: CASSLGGLAGISGELFF. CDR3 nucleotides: TGTGCCAGCAGCTTGGGTGGACTAGCGGGAATTTCCGGGGAGCTGTTTTTT.